This T cell receptor (beta chain) emerged from a study of identical twins. Each CDR3 protein gets one entry after TCRdb re-called the 5' RACE reads with MiXCR. The table has 650,000 to 750,000 distinct CDR3 sequences, approximately 22% seen once. There are 15 residues in the CDR3. CDR1 is SGHAT and CDR2 is FQNNGV in the germline V gene. The ends lost 4 bases at V and 3 bases at J; junction bases unmatched: 7. The data also belong to a second study, concerning T cells expressing NK-cell markers.

The chain carries TRBV11-2 and TRBJ1-1, with 8 nucleotides matching TRBD1. The specimen was PBMCs. The receptor was derived from a woman aged 18 to 35 in good health. The CDR3 here is CASSSRGQVDTEAFF. The CDR3 DNA is TGTGCCAGCAGCTCCAGGGGGCAAGTGGACACTGAAGCTTTCTTT.